These 5 T cell receptor beta chains came from one sample sequenced in a study of cytomegalovirus exposure and HLA in healthy donors. Vbeta (60) and Jbeta (13) primers were used in the PCR. Some clones are missing from TCRdb's copy, which holds only in-frame ones; the method was immunoSEQ multiplex PCR. The sample consists of 150,000 or so clones, 77% of them appearing once. Sequencing was carried out using PBMCs. The receptors were gathered from a female donor in good health and CMV-seronegative.

The genes are TRBV4-1 and TRBJ2-1; D perhaps matches TRBD1 (7 bases). Between the trimmed V and J ends, which lost 2 bases and 2 bases, there was a span of 10 bases. CDR1 and CDR2 (germline): MGHRA, YSYEKL. The CDR3 has 15 residues. The CDR3 is CASSQSGGTYNEQFF. The CDR3 bases are TGCGCCAGCAGCCAATCAGGGGGGACCTACAATGAGCAGTTCTTC.

The V and J genes are TRBV16 and TRBJ2-7, with D uncertain. V gave up 4 bases and J gave up 3 bases, with 4 bases separating them. Germline V gene lookup returns CDR1 KGHSY and CDR2 FQNENV. The CDR3 totals 11 residues. The CDR3 here is CASSPYYEQYF. The CDR3 DNA reads TGTGCCAGCAGCCCCTACTACGAGCAGTACTTC. The full variable domain, completed using reference TRBV16 and TRBJ2-7, is GEEVAQTPKHLVRGEGQKAKLYCAPIKGHSYVFWYQQVLKNEFKFLISFQNENVFDETGMPKERFSAKCLPNSPCSLEIQATKLEDSAVYFCASSPYYEQYFGPGTRLTVT.

This chain connects TRBV28 to TRBJ2-7; D is undetermined. The CDR3 has 12 amino acids. Looked up from germline, CDR1 is MDHEN and CDR2 is SYDVKM. V lost 3 bases and J lost 3, with 6 bases in between. CDR3 loop: CASSLRRYEQYF. CDR3 sequence (DNA): TGTGCCAGCAGTTTGAGGCGCTACGAGCAGTACTTC.

This chain uses TRBV28 with TRBJ2-3; possibly TRBD2 for D (6 bases). CDR3 length: 12 amino acids. V shed 6 bases and J shed 11 bases, with 15 bases lying between them. CDR1 and CDR2 (germline): MDHEN, SYDVKM. The CDR3 protein is CASRALGEVQYF. CDR3 bases: TGTGCCAGCAGAGCTCTGGGGGAGGTGCAGTATTTT. The variable domain in full, completed from reference TRBV28 and TRBJ2-3, reads DVKVTQSSRYLVKRTGEKVFLECVQDMDHENMFWYRQDPGLGLRLIYFSYDVKMKEKGDIPEGYSVSREKKERFSLILESASTNQTSMYLCASRALGEVQYFGPGTRLTVL.

The chain uses TRBV6-5 and TRBJ2-7; 7 positions agree with TRBD2. The V segment lost 6 bases and the J segment 5 bases; nucleotides outside the gene matches: 10. CDR3 length: 14 residues. CDR1 and CDR2 (germline): MNHEY, SVGAGI. The CDR3 DNA follows: TGTGCCAGCAGCCTCGGACTAGGGTCCCACGAGCAGTACTTC. Its translation: CASSLGLGSHEQYF.